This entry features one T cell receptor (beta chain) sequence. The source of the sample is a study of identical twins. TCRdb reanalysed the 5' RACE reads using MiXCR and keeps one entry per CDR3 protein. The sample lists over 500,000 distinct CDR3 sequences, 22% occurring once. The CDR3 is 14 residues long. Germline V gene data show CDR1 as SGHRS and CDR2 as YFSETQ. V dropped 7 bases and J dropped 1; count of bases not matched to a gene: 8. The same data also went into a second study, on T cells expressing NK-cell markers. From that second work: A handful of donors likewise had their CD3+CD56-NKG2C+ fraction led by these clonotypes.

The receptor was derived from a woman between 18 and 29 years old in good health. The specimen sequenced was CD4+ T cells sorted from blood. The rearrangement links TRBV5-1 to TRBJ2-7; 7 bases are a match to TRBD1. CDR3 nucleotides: TGCGCCAGCTCCAACAGGGGTATTTCCTACGAGCAGTACTTC. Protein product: CASSNRGISYEQYF.